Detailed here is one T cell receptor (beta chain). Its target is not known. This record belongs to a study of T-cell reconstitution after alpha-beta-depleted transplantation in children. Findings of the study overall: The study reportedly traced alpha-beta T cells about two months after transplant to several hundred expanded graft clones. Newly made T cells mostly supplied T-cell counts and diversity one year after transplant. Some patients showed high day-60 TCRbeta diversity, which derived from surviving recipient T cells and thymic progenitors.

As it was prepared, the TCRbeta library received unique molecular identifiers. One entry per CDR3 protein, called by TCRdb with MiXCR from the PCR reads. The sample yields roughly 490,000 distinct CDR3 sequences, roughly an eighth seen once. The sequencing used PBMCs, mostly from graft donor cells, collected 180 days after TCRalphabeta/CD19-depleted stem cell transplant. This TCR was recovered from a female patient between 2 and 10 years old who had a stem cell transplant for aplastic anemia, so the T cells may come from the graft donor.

Here the CDR3 reads CASSPLAGMTYNEQFF. CDR3 in DNA: TGTGCCAGCAGTCCTTTAGCGGGTATGACTTACAATGAGCAGTTCTTC. The rearrangement uses TRBV27 and TRBJ2-1, with 7 bases that match TRBD2. The V gene end was trimmed by 5 bases and the J gene end by 4 bases; junction bases not matched to a gene: 11. CDR3 length: 16 amino acids. Germline lookup yields CDR1 MNHEY and CDR2 SMNVEV (reference sequence).